Listed below are T cell receptor beta chains from one sample, sequenced in a study of blood T cells in healthy people across ages. TCRdb re-called the 5' RACE reads through MiXCR, storing one row per CDR3 protein. The sample has 850,000 to 1,300,000 distinct CDR3 sequences, under 55% seen once. Specimen: blood. The receptors were gathered from a woman in her fifties or sixties in good health. Each CDR3 is given with its conserved first and last residue. D genes are given only for firm matches. Size is omitted from some rows. Given values are once, few, many or a class for expanded clones.

cdr3_nt: TGTGCCAGCAGCCCCGGGCGCTCAGGGCCCTATGGCTACACCTTC
cdr3_aa: CASSPGRSGPYGYTF
j_call: TRBJ1-2
clone_size: few
d_call: -
v_call: TRBV12-3/TRBV12-4

cdr3_nt: TGTGCCAGCAGTTACGACAGATCTGGGGCCAACGTCCTGACTTTC
cdr3_aa: CASSYDRSGANVLTF
j_call: TRBJ2-6
clone_size: -
d_call: -
v_call: TRBV6-5

cdr3_nt: TGTGCCAGCAGCCAAGTAACTAGCGGGAGGAATGAGCAGTTCTTC
cdr3_aa: CASSQVTSGRNEQFF
j_call: TRBJ2-1
clone_size: few
d_call: TRBD2
v_call: TRBV14

cdr3_nt: TGCAGCGTTGTGTTTAACACTGAAGCTTTCTTT
cdr3_aa: CSVVFNTEAFF
j_call: TRBJ1-1
clone_size: -
d_call: -
v_call: TRBV20-1

cdr3_nt: TGTGCCAGCAGCTTCGGGTCGGGACTGAATACCTACAATGAGCAGTTCTTC
cdr3_aa: CASSFGSGLNTYNEQFF
j_call: TRBJ2-1
clone_size: few
d_call: -
v_call: TRBV5-6

cdr3_nt: TGCAGTGCTTGGCAGGGGGTCATCGGCCCCTACGAGCAGTACTTC
cdr3_aa: CSAWQGVIGPYEQYF
j_call: TRBJ2-7
clone_size: few
d_call: TRBD1
v_call: TRBV20-1

cdr3_nt: TGCGCCAGCAACTTGGTCGGGGACAGGGTTGACGAGCAGTACTTC
cdr3_aa: CASNLVGDRVDEQYF
j_call: TRBJ2-7
clone_size: -
d_call: TRBD1
v_call: TRBV5-1

cdr3_nt: TGCGCCAGCAGCAGAACAGGGGTGAGCAATGAGCAGTTCTTC
cdr3_aa: CASSRTGVSNEQFF
j_call: TRBJ2-1
clone_size: -
d_call: TRBD1
v_call: TRBV10-1

cdr3_nt: TGTGCCAGCTGCACGGGGCCAGATACGCAGTATTTT
cdr3_aa: CASCTGPDTQYF
j_call: TRBJ2-3
clone_size: -
d_call: -
v_call: TRBV7-9

cdr3_nt: TGTGCCAGCAGTTACCCCGGAACCTACGAGCAGTACTTC
cdr3_aa: CASSYPGTYEQYF
j_call: TRBJ2-7
clone_size: many
d_call: -
v_call: TRBV6-5

cdr3_nt: TGCAGCGCCGTGACAGGGCAGGGCTACGAGCAGTACTTC
cdr3_aa: CSAVTGQGYEQYF
j_call: TRBJ2-7
clone_size: once
d_call: TRBD1
v_call: TRBV29-1

cdr3_nt: TGTGCCTGGACCAAGGGGAGCAGCCACAGCAATCAGCCCCAGCATTTT
cdr3_aa: CAWTKGSSHSNQPQHF
j_call: TRBJ1-5
clone_size: -
d_call: -
v_call: TRBV30

cdr3_nt: TGTGCCAGCAGTGACCGATACAATGAGCAGTTCTTC
cdr3_aa: CASSDRYNEQFF
j_call: TRBJ2-1
clone_size: many
d_call: -
v_call: TRBV6-4

cdr3_nt: TGTGCCAGCAGGAAAGGGACCGCAGAAGGGGAGACCCAGTACTTC
cdr3_aa: CASRKGTAEGETQYF
j_call: TRBJ2-5
clone_size: few
d_call: -
v_call: TRBV28

cdr3_nt: TGTGCCAGCAGCTCATCCTCCGGGACAGGGAGTGACTATGGCTACACCTTC
cdr3_aa: CASSSSSGTGSDYGYTF
j_call: TRBJ1-2
clone_size: -
d_call: TRBD1
v_call: TRBV9

cdr3_nt: TGTGCCAGCAGTTTTGCAGGGGGTGAGCAGTACTTC
cdr3_aa: CASSFAGGEQYF
j_call: TRBJ2-5
clone_size: few
d_call: TRBD1
v_call: TRBV12-3/TRBV12-4

cdr3_nt: TGTGCCAGCAGCTTAGGGGTGCGGGAGCAGTTCTTC
cdr3_aa: CASSLGVREQFF
j_call: TRBJ2-1
clone_size: -
d_call: -
v_call: TRBV11-3

cdr3_nt: TGCAGCGGGCGACCTGGACCCTCAGATACGCAGTATTTT
cdr3_aa: CSGRPGPSDTQYF
j_call: TRBJ2-3
clone_size: -
d_call: -
v_call: TRBV29-1

cdr3_nt: TGTGCCAGCAGCGGGGGGACAGTGAACACTGAAGCTTTCTTT
cdr3_aa: CASSGGTVNTEAFF
j_call: TRBJ1-1
clone_size: once
d_call: TRBD1
v_call: TRBV7-2

cdr3_nt: TGCGCCAGCAGTCTGCCTAGCGGGATATCTTTACATGAGCAGTTCTTC
cdr3_aa: CASSLPSGISLHEQFF
j_call: TRBJ2-1
clone_size: -
d_call: TRBD2
v_call: TRBV5-1

cdr3_nt: TGCAGCGTCGGGGGCACCGGCAATGAGCAGTTCTTC
cdr3_aa: CSVGGTGNEQFF
j_call: TRBJ2-1
clone_size: once
d_call: -
v_call: TRBV29-1

cdr3_nt: TGTGCCAGCAGCCGCGGGACAGGGGGTACCTACAATGAGCAGTTCTTC
cdr3_aa: CASSRGTGGTYNEQFF
j_call: TRBJ2-1
clone_size: -
d_call: TRBD1
v_call: TRBV7-6

cdr3_nt: TGTGCCAGCAGTTTATCGGGACCAGGTTCCTCCTTAAGGGAGCAGTACTTC
cdr3_aa: CASSLSGPGSSLREQYF
j_call: TRBJ2-7
clone_size: few
d_call: -
v_call: TRBV27